These 16 T cell receptor beta chains were sequenced from one sample in a study of blood T cells in healthy people across ages. PCR was performed a second time for 7 to 11 cycles using a sample-barcoded 5' primer and a J-beta primer mix. Via MiXCR, TCRdb re-called the 5' RACE reads, giving one row per CDR3 protein. The repertoire includes around 650,000 distinct CDR3 sequences, about 30% of them detected once, and approximately 15% sits in the top ten. Sample: blood. The receptors were sampled from an elderly woman in good health.

This sequence joins TRBV7-9 and TRBJ2-1, with TRBD2 matching 8 bases. V gave up 7 bases and J gave up 5 bases; unmatched junction bases: 13. CDR3 size: 16 residues. Germline CDR1 and CDR2: SEHNR and FQNEAQ (reference sequence). The CDR3 loop is CASNSLAGGRNNEQFF. CDR3 DNA: TGTGCCAGCAATTCCCTAGCGGGCGGAAGGAACAATGAGCAGTTCTTC. Drawing the rest from reference TRBV7-9 and TRBJ2-1, the complete variable domain is DTGVSQNPRHKITKRGQNVTFRCDPISEHNRLYWYRQTLGQGPEFLTYFQNEAQLEKSRLLSDRFSAERPKGSFSTLEIQRTEQGDSAMYLCASNSLAGGRNNEQFFGPGTRLTVL.

The chain recombines TRBV30 with TRBJ1-1; D gene ambiguous. Germline CDR1 GTSNPN, CDR2 SVGIG (reference sequence). Deletions cut 5 bases from V and 10 bases from J, with 5 bases between. CDR3 size: 8 residues. CDR3 DNA: TGTGCCTGGGGTACAGCTTTCTTT. Protein product: CAWGTAFF.

This clonotype was picked up a small number of times. A much larger clone differs by one base, so this may be a read error. The chain uses TRBV12-3 or TRBV12-4 and TRBJ2-1; 10 positions match TRBD2. Losses at the gene ends were 3 bases for V and 7 bases for J; bases not matched to a gene: 6. This CDR3 is built from 15 residues. The CDR3 bases are TGTGCCAGCAGTTTTCGAGCGGGGGGGATGAATGAGCAGTTCTTC. Translation: CASSFRAGGMNEQFF.

This clonotype was counted many times. The chain couples TRBV9 to TRBJ2-1; TRBD2 aligns across 10 bases. CDR3 size: 14 residues. Germline trimming cut 4 bases from V and 12 bases from J; bases unmatched to any gene: 10. Germline loops: CDR1 SGDLS, CDR2 YYNGEE. The CDR3 sequence: CASSSTHLAGGQFF. The CDR3 DNA reads as TGTGCCAGCAGCTCAACTCACTTAGCGGGGGGGCAGTTCTTC.

This clonotype has a single count. The chain recombines TRBV7-2 with TRBJ2-3; D possibly corresponds to TRBD2 (5 bases). V lost 4 bases and J 1 base, leaving 12 bases between the germline ends. The CDR3 is 15 residues long. Germline V CDR1 and CDR2: SGHTA, FQGNSA. The CDR3 DNA is TGTGCCAGCAGCTCGAGCATGGAGGGCACAGATACGCAGTATTTT. Encoded protein: CASSSSMEGTDTQYF.

This clonotype has just a few counts. The chain combines TRBV7-6 with TRBJ2-5; D remains ambiguous. The CDR3 contains 11 residues. The germline CDR1 and CDR2 sequences are SGHVS and FNYEAQ. The ends were cut back, 5 bases at V and 11 bases at J, with 12 bases in the middle. The CDR3 region is CASSDGQKQYF. The CDR3 DNA sequence: TGTGCCAGCAGCGACGGCCAGAAGCAGTACTTC.

This clonotype was detected many times. This chain uses TRBV6-2 or TRBV6-3 with TRBJ1-1; tentative D call: TRBD1 (6 bases). Trimming left V 2 bases short and J 1 base short, with 14 bases between. Germline CDR1 reads MNHEY; CDR2 reads SVGEGT. CDR3 size: 16 residues. CDR3 bases: TGTGCCAGCAGTTACGAACGGGGACAAACGAACACTGAAGCTTTCTTT. Translated, it gives CASSYERGQTNTEAFF.

The sample holds many counts of this clonotype. The V gene is TRBV6-5, the J gene TRBJ2-7; 7 nucleotides match TRBD1. J lost 0 bases, V lost 4 bases, and 9 bases had no gene match. This CDR3 spans 16 amino acids. CDR1 MNHEY and CDR2 SVGAGI come from the germline V gene. CDR3 residues: CASSSGTVALSYEQYF. The CDR3 DNA follows: TGTGCCAGCAGTTCCGGGACAGTGGCCCTCTCCTACGAGCAGTACTTC.

The V and J genes are TRBV6-6 and TRBJ2-1; TRBD1 aligns across 7 bases. Germline V gene lookup returns CDR1 MNHNY and CDR2 SVGAGI (reference sequence). V shed 6 bases, J shed 6 bases, and the junction held 11 bases outside the gene matches. There are 15 residues in the CDR3. The CDR3 nucleotides read TGTGCCAGCAGCCTAGGGAACAGGGGTCCCAATGAGCAGTTCTTC. It yields the protein CASSLGNRGPNEQFF.

This clonotype was recorded a few times. The chain links TRBV6-1 to TRBJ1-5, with D uncertain. V lost 0 bases, J lost 5 bases, and 11 bases lay in between. Germline V gene sequence: CDR1 MNHNS, CDR2 SASEGT. This CDR3 has 15 amino acids. The CDR3 loop is CASSEALQTYQPQHF. The CDR3 DNA reads as TGTGCCAGCAGTGAAGCGCTACAGACATATCAGCCCCAGCATTTT.

Many counts were recorded for this clonotype. This rearrangement joins TRBV7-2 to TRBJ1-6; D unresolved. Trimming took off 5 bases at V and 10 bases at J, with 9 bases between the two ends. Germline V gene sequence: CDR1 SGHTA, CDR2 FQGNSA. CDR3 length equals 12 residues. The CDR3: CASSLGSSPLHF. DNA for the CDR3: TGTGCCAGCAGCCTTGGATCCTCACCCCTCCACTTT.

Only a few counts were recorded for this clonotype. A read error may be the cause here, since a much bigger clone is one base away. The genes are TRBV5-1 and TRBJ1-2; D is undetermined. From germline, CDR1 is SGHRS and CDR2 YFSETQ. The CDR3 has 12 amino acids. CDR3 bases: TGCACCAGCAGCCCACCGGCTTATGGCTACACCTTC. It translates to CTSSPPAYGYTF.

For this clonotype: A much larger clone is a single base away; this may be a read error. This CDR3 reads CASSWGSTDYEQYF. For the CDR3, the DNA is TGTGCCAGCAGCTGGGGATCGACAGACTACGAGCAGTACTTC. This sequence joins TRBV7-2 and TRBJ2-7, with D possibly matching TRBD1 (5 bases). V lost 4 bases and J lost 3, with 13 bases in between. Looked up from germline, CDR1 is SGHTA and CDR2 is FQGNSA. The CDR3 is made up of 14 amino acids. Filled out from reference TRBV7-2 and TRBJ2-7, the complete variable domain reads GAGVSQSPSNKVTEKGKDVELRCDPISGHTALYWYRQSLGQGLEFLIYFQGNSAPDKSGLPSDRFSAERTGGSVSTLTIQRTQQEDSAVYLCASSWGSTDYEQYFGPGTRLTVT.

This clonotype has a count of ten or more. The gene calls are TRBV27 and TRBJ1-2; D is perhaps TRBD1 (5 bases). Germline V gene data show CDR1 as MNHEY and CDR2 as SMNVEV (reference sequence). The CDR3 length is 13 residues. V lost 5 bases and J lost 2, with 9 bases in between. This CDR3 is CASSPEGNYGYTF. CDR3 coding DNA: TGTGCCAGCAGTCCAGAGGGGAACTATGGCTACACCTTC.

This clonotype was seen at least ten times. V gene TRBV6-6 combines with J gene TRBJ2-6, with 7 bases matching TRBD1. From germline, CDR1 is MNHNY and CDR2 SVGAGI (reference sequence). The ends lost 6 bases at V and 4 bases at J; junction bases unmatched: 6. This CDR3 is built from 15 residues. The CDR3 coding sequence is TGTGCCAGCAGGGAAACAGGGGTAGGGGCCAACGTCCTGACTTTC. The encoded protein is CASRETGVGANVLTF.

This clonotype was observed a handful of times. This chain uses TRBV10-3 with TRBJ1-3; D remains unclear. There are 13 residues in the CDR3. V dropped 6 bases and J dropped 4 bases, with 10 bases sitting between them. From germline, CDR1 is ENHRY and CDR2 SYGVKD. CDR3 in amino acids: CAIRGQTGNTIYF. The CDR3 nucleotides read TGTGCCATCAGGGGTCAGACAGGAAACACCATATATTTT.